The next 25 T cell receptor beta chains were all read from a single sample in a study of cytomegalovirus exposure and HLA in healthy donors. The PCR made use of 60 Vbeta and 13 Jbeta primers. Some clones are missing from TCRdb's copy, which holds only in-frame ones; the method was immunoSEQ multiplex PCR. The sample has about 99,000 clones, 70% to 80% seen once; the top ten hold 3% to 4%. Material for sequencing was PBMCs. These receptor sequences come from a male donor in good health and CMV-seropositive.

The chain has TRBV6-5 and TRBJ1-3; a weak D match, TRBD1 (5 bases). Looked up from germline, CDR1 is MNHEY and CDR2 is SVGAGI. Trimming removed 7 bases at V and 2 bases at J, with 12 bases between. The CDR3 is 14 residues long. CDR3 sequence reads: CASTQGAPGNTIYF. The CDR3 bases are TGTGCCAGCACTCAAGGGGCTCCTGGAAACACCATATATTTT.

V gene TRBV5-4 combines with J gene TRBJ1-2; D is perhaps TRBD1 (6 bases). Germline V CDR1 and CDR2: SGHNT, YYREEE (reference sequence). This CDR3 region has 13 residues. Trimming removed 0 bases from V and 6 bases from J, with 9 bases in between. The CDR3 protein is CASSLVGADGYTF. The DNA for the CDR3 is TGTGCCAGCAGCTTGGTGGGGGCGGATGGCTACACCTTC.

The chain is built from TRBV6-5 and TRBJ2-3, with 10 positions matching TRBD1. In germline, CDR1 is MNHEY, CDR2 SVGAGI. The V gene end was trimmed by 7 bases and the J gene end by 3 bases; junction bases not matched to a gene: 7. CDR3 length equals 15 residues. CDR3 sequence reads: CASTTGGLGTDTQYF. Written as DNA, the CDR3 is TGTGCCAGCACGACAGGGGGCTTGGGGACAGATACGCAGTATTTT.

The CDR3 coding sequence is TGTGCCAGCAGCTTAAAGGCGGGGCACACCATATATTTT. Its translation is CASSLKAGHTIYF. The genes are TRBV7-2 and TRBJ1-3; D might be TRBD1 (5 bases). This CDR3 comprises 13 residues. Germline CDR1 SGHTA, CDR2 FQGNSA. Trimming stripped 2 bases from V and 8 bases from J, with 10 bases between.

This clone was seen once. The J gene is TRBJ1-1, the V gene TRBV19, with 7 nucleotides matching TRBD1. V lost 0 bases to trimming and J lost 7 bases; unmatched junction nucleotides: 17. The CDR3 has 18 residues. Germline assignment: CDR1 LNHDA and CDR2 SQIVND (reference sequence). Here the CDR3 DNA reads TGTGCCAGTAGTATAGATCTAGGCAGGGGGATGCGAGGGGATGAAGCTTTCTTT. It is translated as CASSIDLGRGMRGDEAFF.

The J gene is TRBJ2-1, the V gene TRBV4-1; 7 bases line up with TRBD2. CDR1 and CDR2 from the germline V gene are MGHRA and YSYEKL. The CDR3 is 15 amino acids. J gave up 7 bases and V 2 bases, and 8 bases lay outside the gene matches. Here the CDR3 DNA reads TGCGCCAGCAGCCAATTCGGGCTAGCGGAAAATGAGCAGTTCTTC. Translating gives CASSQFGLAENEQFF.

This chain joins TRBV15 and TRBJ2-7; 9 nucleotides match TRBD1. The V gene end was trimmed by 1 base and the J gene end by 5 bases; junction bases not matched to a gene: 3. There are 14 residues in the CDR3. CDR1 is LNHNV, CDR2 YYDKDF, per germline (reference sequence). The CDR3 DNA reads TGTGCCACCAGCAGAGGAACAGGGGGCGACGAGCAGTACTTC. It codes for CATSRGTGGDEQYF. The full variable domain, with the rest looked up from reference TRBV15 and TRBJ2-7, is DAMVIQNPRYQVTQFGKPVTLSCSQTLNHNVMYWYQQKSSQAPKLLFHYYDKDFNNEADTPDNFQSRRPNTSFCFLDIRSPGLGDTAMYLCATSRGTGGDEQYFGPGTRLTVT.

The CDR3: CASSSGSGDYEQYF. The CDR3 nucleotides read TGCGCCAGCAGCTCGGGGAGTGGGGACTACGAGCAGTACTTC. The chain recombines TRBV5-1 with TRBJ2-7; D perhaps matches TRBD2 (5 bases). V gave up 3 bases and J gave up 3 bases, with 13 bases separating them. This CDR3 spans 14 amino acids. CDR1 is SGHRS, CDR2 YFSETQ, per germline.

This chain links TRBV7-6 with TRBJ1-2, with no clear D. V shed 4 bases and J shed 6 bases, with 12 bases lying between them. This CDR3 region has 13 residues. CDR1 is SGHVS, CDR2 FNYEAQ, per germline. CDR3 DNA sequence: TGTGCCAGCAGCTCCGCCGGGGTAGATGGCTACACCTTC. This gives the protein CASSSAGVDGYTF.

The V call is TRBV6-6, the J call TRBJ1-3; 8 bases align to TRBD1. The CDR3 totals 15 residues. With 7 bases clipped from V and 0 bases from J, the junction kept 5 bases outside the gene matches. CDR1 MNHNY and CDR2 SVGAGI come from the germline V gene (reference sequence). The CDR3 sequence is CASNSRGLSGNTIYF. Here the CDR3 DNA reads TGTGCCAGCAATTCCAGGGGGCTCTCTGGAAACACCATATATTTT.

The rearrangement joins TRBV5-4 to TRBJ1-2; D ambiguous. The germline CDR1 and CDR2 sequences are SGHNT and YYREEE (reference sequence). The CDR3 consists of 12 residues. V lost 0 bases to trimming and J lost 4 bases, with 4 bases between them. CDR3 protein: CASSLESYGYTF. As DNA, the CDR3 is TGTGCCAGCAGCTTGGAGAGCTATGGCTACACCTTC.

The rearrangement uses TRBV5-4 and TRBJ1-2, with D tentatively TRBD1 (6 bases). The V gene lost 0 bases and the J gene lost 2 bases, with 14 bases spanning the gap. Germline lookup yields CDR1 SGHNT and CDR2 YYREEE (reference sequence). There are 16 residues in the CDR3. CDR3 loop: CASSLASSGVNYGYTF. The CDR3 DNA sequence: TGTGCCAGCAGCTTGGCCTCTTCAGGGGTAAACTATGGCTACACCTTC.

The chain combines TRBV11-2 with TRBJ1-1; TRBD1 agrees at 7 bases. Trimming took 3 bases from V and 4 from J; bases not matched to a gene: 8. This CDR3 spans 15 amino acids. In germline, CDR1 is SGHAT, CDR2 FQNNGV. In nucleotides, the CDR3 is TGTGCCAGCAGCTTGGGGCAGGGGGGAATCACTGAAGCTTTCTTT. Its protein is CASSLGQGGITEAFF.

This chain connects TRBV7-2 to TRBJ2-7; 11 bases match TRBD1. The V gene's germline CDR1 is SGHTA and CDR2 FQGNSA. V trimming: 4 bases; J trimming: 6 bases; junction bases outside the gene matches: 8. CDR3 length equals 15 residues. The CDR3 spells CASSSLDRGQAEQYF. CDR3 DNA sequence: TGTGCCAGCAGCTCCCTGGACAGGGGGCAGGCCGAGCAGTACTTC.

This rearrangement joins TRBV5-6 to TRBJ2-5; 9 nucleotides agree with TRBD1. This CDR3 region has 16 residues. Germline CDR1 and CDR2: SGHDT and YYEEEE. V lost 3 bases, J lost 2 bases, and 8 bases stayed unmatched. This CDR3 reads CASSWDRAGKQETQYF. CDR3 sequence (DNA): TGTGCCAGCAGCTGGGACAGGGCGGGGAAGCAAGAGACCCAGTACTTC.

CDR3 DNA sequence: TGTGCCAGCAGCTCTCAGGGGCCTGGGGCCAACGTCCTGACTTTC. This codes for CASSSQGPGANVLTF. The J gene is TRBJ2-6, the V gene TRBV7-2; D perhaps matches TRBD1 (6 bases). The CDR3 spans 15 residues. Germline assignment: CDR1 SGHTA and CDR2 FQGNSA. The V end lost 4 bases, the J end lost 2 bases, and 9 bases lay between the germline ends.

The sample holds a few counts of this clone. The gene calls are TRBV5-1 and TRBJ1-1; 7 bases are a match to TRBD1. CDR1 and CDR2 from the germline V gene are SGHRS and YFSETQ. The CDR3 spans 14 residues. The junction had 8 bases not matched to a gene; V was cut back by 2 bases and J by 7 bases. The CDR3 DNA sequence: TGCGCCAGCAGCTTTCAGGGGGTGATGGTTGAAGCTTTCTTT. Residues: CASSFQGVMVEAFF.

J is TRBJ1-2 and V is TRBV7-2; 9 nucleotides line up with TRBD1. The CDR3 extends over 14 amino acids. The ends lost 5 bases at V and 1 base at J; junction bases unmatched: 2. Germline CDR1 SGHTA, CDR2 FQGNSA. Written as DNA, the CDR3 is TGTGCCAGCAGCGCGGGACAGGGTAACTATGGCTACACCTTC. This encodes CASSAGQGNYGYTF.

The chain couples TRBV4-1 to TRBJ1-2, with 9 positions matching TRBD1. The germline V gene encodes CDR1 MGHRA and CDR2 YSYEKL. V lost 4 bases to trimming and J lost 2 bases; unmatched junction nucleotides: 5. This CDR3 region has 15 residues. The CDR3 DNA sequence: TGCGCCAGCAGCCCCCGGGACAGGGCGAACTATGGCTACACCTTC. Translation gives CASSPRDRANYGYTF.

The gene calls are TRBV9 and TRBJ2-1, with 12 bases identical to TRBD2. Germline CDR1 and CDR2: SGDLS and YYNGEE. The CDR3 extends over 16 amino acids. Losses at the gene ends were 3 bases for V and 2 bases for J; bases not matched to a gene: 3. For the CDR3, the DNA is TGTGCCAGCAGCGGTCTAGCGGGGGGGACCTACAATGAGCAGTTCTTC. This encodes CASSGLAGGTYNEQFF.

The CDR3 nucleotides are TGTGCCAGCAGTTACCTACAGGGAAGCACTGAAGCTTTCTTT. This codes for CASSYLQGSTEAFF. The chain joins TRBV6-5 to TRBJ1-1; a possible D gene is TRBD1 (6 bases). CDR3 length: 14 amino acids. Germline CDR1 reads MNHEY; CDR2 reads SVGAGI. Trimming took 2 bases from V and 4 from J, leaving 11 bases between them.

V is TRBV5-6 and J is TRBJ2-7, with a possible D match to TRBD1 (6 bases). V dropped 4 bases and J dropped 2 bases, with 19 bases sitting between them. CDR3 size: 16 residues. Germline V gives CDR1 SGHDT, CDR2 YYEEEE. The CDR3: CASSPNPSRGTYEQYF. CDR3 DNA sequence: TGTGCCAGCAGCCCTAATCCTTCCAGGGGTACCTACGAGCAGTACTTC. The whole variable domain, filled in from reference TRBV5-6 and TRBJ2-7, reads DAGVTQSPTHLIKTRGQQVTLRCSPKSGHDTVSWYQQALGQGPQFIFQYYEEEERQRGNFPDRFSGHQFPNYSSELNVNALLLGDSALYLCASSPNPSRGTYEQYFGPGTRLTVT.

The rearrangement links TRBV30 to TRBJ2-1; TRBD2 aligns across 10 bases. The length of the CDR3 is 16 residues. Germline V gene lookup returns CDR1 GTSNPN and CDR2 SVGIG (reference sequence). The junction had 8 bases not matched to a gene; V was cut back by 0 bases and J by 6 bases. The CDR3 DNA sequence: TGTGCCTGGAGTGTACGGGTAGCGGGGGGCTTCAATGAGCAGTTCTTC. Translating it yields CAWSVRVAGGFNEQFF.

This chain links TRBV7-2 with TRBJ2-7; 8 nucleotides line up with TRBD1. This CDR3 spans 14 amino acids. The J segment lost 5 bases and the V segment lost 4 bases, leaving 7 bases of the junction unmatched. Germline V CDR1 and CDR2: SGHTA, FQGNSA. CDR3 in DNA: TGTGCCAGCAGCTCAAGGACAGGGAACAACGAGCAGTACTTC. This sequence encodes CASSSRTGNNEQYF.

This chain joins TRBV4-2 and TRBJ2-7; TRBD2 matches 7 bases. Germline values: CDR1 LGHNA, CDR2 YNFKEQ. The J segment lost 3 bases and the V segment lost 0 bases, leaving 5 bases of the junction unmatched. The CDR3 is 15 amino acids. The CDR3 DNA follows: TGTGCCAGCAGCCAAGACGGACTAGGAGTCTACGAGCAGTACTTC. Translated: CASSQDGLGVYEQYF.